What follows are 11 T cell receptor beta chains derived from one specimen sequenced in a study of CD8+CD57+ T cells in acquired aplastic anemia. Both TCR beta VDJ combination and CDR3 sequence profiling were carried out. Genomic DNA was the template for this profiling. MiXCR, applied by TCRdb to the reads, yields one record per CDR3 protein. The sample includes 150,000 to 200,000 distinct CDR3 sequences, roughly 48% of them seen just once. Patients chosen for sequencing had CD8+CD57+ cells that had expanded, as shown by flow cytometry. Material for sequencing was sorted CD4+, CD8+, or CD8+CD57+ T cells (not recorded which) from PBMCs. All receptors derive from a human donor with aplastic anemia.

This clonotype is a singleton in its sample. The chain uses TRBV24-1 and TRBJ2-5; TRBD2 matches at 11 bases. The junction had 9 bases not matched to a gene; V was cut back by 5 bases and J by 2 bases. Germline values: CDR1 KGHDR, CDR2 SFDVKD. The CDR3 contains 17 residues. The CDR3, as DNA: TGTGCCACCAGTGCCTGGGGGACTAGCGGTCTGCAAGAGACCCAGTACTTC. It encodes CATSAWGTSGLQETQYF.

This clonotype appeared many times. J is TRBJ2-5 and V is TRBV20-1; weak D call: TRBD1 (5 bases). The length of the CDR3 is 14 residues. V gave up 1 base and J gave up 4 bases, with 13 bases separating them. From germline, CDR1 is DFQATT and CDR2 SNEGSKA (reference sequence). The CDR3 region is CSARVVRGGETQYF. The CDR3 DNA is TGCAGTGCTAGAGTTGTTAGGGGTGGAGAGACCCAGTACTTC.

This clonotype was detected many times. This sequence joins TRBV12-3 or TRBV12-4 and TRBJ2-1; a weak D match, TRBD1 (5 bases). The ends were cut back, 3 bases at V and 0 bases at J, with 9 bases in the middle. This CDR3 has 15 amino acids. This chain's CDR3 is CASSLQGGSYNEQFF. CDR3 sequence (DNA): TGTGCCAGCAGTTTGCAGGGCGGCTCCTACAATGAGCAGTTCTTC.

This clonotype has a count of ten or more. The chain employs TRBV5-1 and TRBJ1-1, with 7 bases that match TRBD1. V was clipped by 0 bases and J by 4 bases; unmatched bases: 3. This CDR3 spans 14 amino acids. From germline, CDR1 is SGHRS and CDR2 YFSETQ. The CDR3 sequence is CASSLETGSTEAFF. CDR3 sequence (DNA): TGCGCCAGCAGCTTGGAGACAGGGAGCACTGAAGCTTTCTTT.

There are a few counts of this clonotype. The gene calls are TRBV7-9 and TRBJ1-1; no definite D call. Germline CDR1 SEHNR, CDR2 FQNEAQ (reference sequence). V was cut by 3 bases and J by 3 bases, with 5 bases left in between. The CDR3 has 12 amino acids. The CDR3 nucleotides are TGTGCCAGCAGCTTCGGACACACTGAAGCTTTCTTT. Its protein is CASSFGHTEAFF.

This clonotype was observed at least ten times. The rearrangement uses TRBV20-1 and TRBJ2-7; 12 nucleotides match TRBD2. This CDR3 has 15 amino acids. Germline CDR1 is DFQATT and CDR2 is SNEGSKA (reference sequence). J was trimmed by 2 bases and V by 4 bases; bases with no gene match: 6. CDR3 protein: CSAKSLAGGTYEQYF. Written as DNA, the CDR3 is TGCAGTGCTAAATCGCTAGCGGGGGGGACCTACGAGCAGTACTTC.

The V gene is TRBV15, the J gene TRBJ2-5, with 8 bases that match TRBD2. Germline lookup yields CDR1 LNHNV and CDR2 YYDKDF (reference sequence). Germline trimming cut 1 base from V and 2 bases from J; bases unmatched to any gene: 6. The CDR3 loop spans 16 amino acids. CDR3 amino acids: CATSRASQRGQETQYF. The CDR3 nucleotides read TGTGCCACCAGCAGAGCAAGCCAGCGGGGGCAAGAGACCCAGTACTTC.

The chain carries TRBV15 and TRBJ2-7; D might be TRBD2 (5 bases). Germline V gene data show CDR1 as LNHNV and CDR2 as YYDKDF (reference sequence). V was trimmed by 0 bases and J by 7 bases, leaving 16 bases between them. The CDR3 has 15 amino acids. The CDR3 coding sequence is TGTGCCACCAGCAGAGATCGGGTCCGCTCGGGGGAGCAGTACTTC. This translates into CATSRDRVRSGEQYF.

Concerning this clonotype itself: A much larger clone lies a single base off, so this may be a read error. The chain combines TRBV5-1 with TRBJ1-1; D is unclear. Germline CDR1 is SGHRS and CDR2 is YFSETQ. The length of the CDR3 is 13 residues. DNA of the CDR3: TGCGCCATCAGCTTGGCCGGGGTCACTGAAGCTTTCTTT. Its translation: CAISLAGVTEAFF.

V usage is TRBV27 and J usage is TRBJ2-7; D is possibly TRBD2 (6 bases). The length of the CDR3 is 17 residues. The ends were cut back, 2 bases at V and 0 bases at J, with 17 bases in the middle. Germline CDR1 is MNHEY and CDR2 is SMNVEV (reference sequence). The CDR3 is CASSLRVTGRSSYEQYF. CDR3 bases: TGTGCCAGCAGTTTACGGGTCACGGGGAGGAGCTCCTACGAGCAGTACTTC.

The V gene is TRBV5-1, the J gene TRBJ2-7, with 12 bases identical to TRBD2. The junction had 6 bases not matched to a gene; V was cut back by 3 bases and J by 5 bases. Germline CDR1 SGHRS, CDR2 YFSETQ. This CDR3 spans 15 amino acids. The CDR3 DNA reads TGCGCCAGCAGCTCAGGACTAGCGGGGTTAGACGAGCAGTACTTC. As protein: CASSSGLAGLDEQYF.